This paragraph covers one T cell receptor beta chain sequence. Its antigen is unknown. The TCRbeta library incorporated unique molecular identifiers. Each CDR3 protein gets one entry after TCRdb re-called the PCR reads with MiXCR. The sample yields a few hundred thousand distinct CDR3 sequences, 27% seen once. The sample is drawn from a study of T-cell reconstitution after alpha-beta-depleted transplantation in children. Findings and caveats of the study: T-cell counts and diversity at one year following transplant were attributed mainly to newly produced T cells.

Sequencing was performed on PBMCs, taken before TCRalphabeta/CD19-depleted stem cell transplant. The receptor was derived from a boy under three years old with Wiskott-Aldrich syndrome, due to receive a stem cell transplant.

CDR3 nucleotide sequence: TGTGCCAGCAGCCAAACAGATTCTGGGCAGTTCTTC. It codes for CASSQTDSGQFF. The J gene is TRBJ2-1, the V gene TRBV3-1; D unresolved. V was trimmed by 2 bases and J by 12 bases, leaving 11 bases between them. Germline assignment: CDR1 LGHDT and CDR2 YNNKEL (reference sequence). The CDR3 is 12 amino acids.